The clone carrying this T cell receptor beta chain turned up a few times. Libraries for TCRalpha and TCRbeta carried sample barcodes and unique molecular identifiers via 5'RACE. TCRdb ran MiXCR on the 5' RACE reads and lists one entry per CDR3 protein. The table lists 500,000 to 650,000 distinct CDR3 sequences, about a fifth of them singletons. This entry belongs to a study of T-cell memory formation after mild COVID-19. Study information: TCR clusters were mostly confined to one donor each.

The CDR3 has 15 residues. V dropped 3 bases and J dropped 6 bases, with 15 bases sitting between them. Germline V gives CDR1 SGHTA, CDR2 FQGTGA. The source of this sequence is an adult woman who had mild COVID-19 (a few samples of this study predate the infection). Cell type and time point are not known. This sequence joins TRBV7-3 and TRBJ2-1; D assignment may be TRBD1 or TRBD2 (5 bases each). Sequenced input: PBMCs or a T cell subset sorted from them (not recorded which). CDR3 protein: CASSLGTVPSNEQFF. CDR3 in DNA: TGTGCCAGCAGCTTGGGGACGGTGCCAAGCAATGAGCAGTTCTTC.